One and the same sample provided the 6 T cell receptor beta chains below, sequenced in a study of TIL therapy for anti-PD-1-resistant metastatic lung cancer. As to time point: pre-treatment sample, taken before nivolumab and TIL therapy. The immunoSEQ assay was v3. TCRdb keeps only in-frame clones here, not all; method: immunoSEQ multiplex PCR. This table holds under 35,000 clones, 70% to 80% found once. Sample: blood, taken at baseline. These receptor sequences come from a woman aged 25-85 years with non-small cell lung cancer.

The V gene is TRBV19, the J gene TRBJ2-5; D is ambiguous. CDR3 size: 12 residues. Trimming removed 6 bases at V and 5 bases at J, with 10 bases between. Germline CDR1 is LNHDA and CDR2 is SQIVND (reference sequence). CDR3 in DNA: TGTGCCAGTAGACAGTCCGGGGAGACCCAGTACTTC. Encoded protein: CASRQSGETQYF.

This chain links TRBV5-4 with TRBJ1-4, with 9 bases identical to TRBD1. Looked up from germline, CDR1 is SGHNT and CDR2 is YYREEE (reference sequence). V lost 4 bases and J lost 0; bases outside the gene matches: 10. There are 18 residues in the CDR3. The CDR3 reads CASSQRQGVAATNEKLFF. The CDR3 DNA sequence: TGTGCCAGCAGCCAGAGACAGGGGGTGGCTGCAACTAATGAAAAACTGTTTTTT.

V is TRBV15 and J is TRBJ1-5; D is unresolved. The germline CDR1 and CDR2 sequences are LNHNV and YYDKDF (reference sequence). V was shortened by 9 bases and J by 7 bases, with 13 bases between the two germline ends. The CDR3 has 12 amino acids. The CDR3 loop reads CATGGRRQPQHF. The DNA for the CDR3 is TGTGCCACGGGTGGGCGGCGGCAGCCCCAGCATTTT. Using reference TRBV15 and TRBJ1-5 for the parts outside the CDR3, the full variable domain is DAMVIQNPRYQVTQFGKPVTLSCSQTLNHNVMYWYQQKSSQAPKLLFHYYDKDFNNEADTPDNFQSRRPNTSFCFLDIRSPGLGDTAMYLCATGGRRQPQHFGDGTRLSIL.

The genes are TRBV5-4 and TRBJ2-1; no clear D gene. Germline assignment: CDR1 SGHNT and CDR2 YYREEE (reference sequence). V was clipped by 7 bases and J by 7 bases, with 21 bases between them. CDR3 length equals 15 residues. The CDR3: CASATHPEQRNEQFF. In nucleotides, the CDR3 is TGTGCCAGCGCGACTCACCCTGAGCAAAGGAATGAGCAGTTCTTC.

The V and J genes are TRBV6-5 and TRBJ1-1; no definite D call. The CDR3 extends over 13 amino acids. V lost 0 bases, J lost 2 bases, and 4 bases lay in between. Germline V lookup: CDR1 MNHEY, CDR2 SVGAGI. CDR3 DNA sequence: TGTGCCAGCAGTTACTCCAAAAACACTGAAGCTTTCTTT. Translating it yields CASSYSKNTEAFF.

The chain carries TRBV19 and TRBJ2-1; 9 nucleotides agree with TRBD2. V was pared by 8 bases and J by 8 bases, with 7 bases of the junction left unmatched. The CDR3 sequence is 13 residues long. CDR1 and CDR2 (germline): LNHDA, SQIVND (reference sequence). CDR3 residues: CASGLAGVDEQFF. DNA of the CDR3: TGTGCCAGTGGGTTAGCGGGAGTTGATGAGCAGTTCTTC. The whole variable domain, remainder taken from reference TRBV19 and TRBJ2-1, is DGGITQSPKYLFRKEGQNVTLSCEQNLNHDAMYWYRQDPGQGLRLIYYSQIVNDFQKGDIAEGYSVSREKKESFPLTVTSAQKNPTAFYLCASGLAGVDEQFFGPGTRLTVL.